The rows below give T cell receptor beta chains drawn from one sample of a study of CD8 T cells in Susac syndrome. One entry per CDR3 protein results from TCRdb running MiXCR on the immunoSEQ multiplex PCR reads. Of around 140,000 distinct CDR3 sequences listed, around 85% are singletons. The sample comprised CD8+ T cells from PBMCs. Source of these receptors: a human donor with multiple sclerosis. The CDR3 runs from the conserved cysteine through the conserved F or W. A D gene is named only where the DNA matches it firmly.

CDR3 protein: CASSLWGVLVDTGELFF; V gene: TRBV27; D gene: -; CDR3 length: 17; J gene: TRBJ2-2
CDR3 protein: CASLGGGEQFF; V gene: TRBV6-6; D gene: -; CDR3 length: 11; J gene: TRBJ2-1
CDR3 protein: CASSITSDDEQFF; V gene: TRBV19; D gene: -; CDR3 length: 13; J gene: TRBJ2-1
CDR3 protein: CASSYWTEGNYGYTF; V gene: TRBV12-3/TRBV12-4; D gene: -; CDR3 length: 15; J gene: TRBJ1-2
CDR3 protein: CASSTDSGPLEAFF; V gene: TRBV19; D gene: -; CDR3 length: 14; J gene: TRBJ1-1
CDR3 protein: CASSQESEGPRSYEQYF; V gene: TRBV3-1; D gene: -; CDR3 length: 17; J gene: TRBJ2-7
CDR3 protein: CASSIGGGSYNEQFF; V gene: TRBV6-1; D gene: -; CDR3 length: 15; J gene: TRBJ2-1
CDR3 protein: CASREGGSMEQYF; V gene: TRBV28; D gene: TRBD1; CDR3 length: 13; J gene: TRBJ2-7
CDR3 protein: CASSPTGTSAHNEQFF; V gene: TRBV4-2; D gene: TRBD2; CDR3 length: 16; J gene: TRBJ2-1
CDR3 protein: CASSLSSASEQYF; V gene: TRBV5-6; D gene: -; CDR3 length: 13; J gene: TRBJ2-7
CDR3 protein: CASSMGGTEAFF; V gene: TRBV19; D gene: -; CDR3 length: 12; J gene: TRBJ1-1
CDR3 protein: CASSDYDGQKGSYTF; V gene: TRBV25-1; D gene: -; CDR3 length: 15; J gene: TRBJ1-2
CDR3 protein: CAWRGWGTEAFF; V gene: TRBV30; D gene: -; CDR3 length: 12; J gene: TRBJ1-1